Sequencing of this T cell receptor (beta chain) was carried out in a study of OX40 agonist ivuxolimab in advanced cancers. With 4 bases clipped from V and 2 bases from J, the junction kept 3 bases outside the gene matches. Germline CDR1 is SGHAT and CDR2 is FQNNGV. The CDR3 length is 14 residues. Produced via immunoSEQ multiplex PCR; TCRdb's table is partial and in-frame only. The profile shows about 100,000 clones, approximately 84% of them singletons. The origin of this receptor is an adult with an advanced solid tumor such as melanoma, head and neck, liver or kidney cancer. Sequencing was performed on CD4+ or CD8+ T cells sorted from blood, taken in a trial of the OX40 agonist ivuxolimab. The V gene is TRBV11-2, the J gene TRBJ1-2; 8 bases agree with TRBD1. This chain's CDR3 is CASSSRTGNYGYTF. As DNA, the CDR3 is TGTGCCAGCAGCTCCCGGACAGGGAACTATGGCTACACCTTC.